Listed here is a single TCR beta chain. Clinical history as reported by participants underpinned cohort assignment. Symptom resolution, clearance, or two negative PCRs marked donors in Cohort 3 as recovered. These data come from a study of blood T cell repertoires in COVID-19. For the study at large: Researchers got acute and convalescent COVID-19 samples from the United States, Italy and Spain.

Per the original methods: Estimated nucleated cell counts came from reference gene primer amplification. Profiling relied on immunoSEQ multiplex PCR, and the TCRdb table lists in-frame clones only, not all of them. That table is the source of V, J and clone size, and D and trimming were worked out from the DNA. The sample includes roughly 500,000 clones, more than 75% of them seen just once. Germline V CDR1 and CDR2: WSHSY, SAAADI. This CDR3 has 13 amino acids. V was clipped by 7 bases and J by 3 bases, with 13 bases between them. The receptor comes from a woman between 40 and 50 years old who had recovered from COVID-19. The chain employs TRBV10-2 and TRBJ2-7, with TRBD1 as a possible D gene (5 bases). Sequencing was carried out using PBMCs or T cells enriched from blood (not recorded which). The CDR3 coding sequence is TGCGCCAGCAAGGGGCCAGAGTACTACGAGCAGTACTTC. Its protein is CASKGPEYYEQYF.